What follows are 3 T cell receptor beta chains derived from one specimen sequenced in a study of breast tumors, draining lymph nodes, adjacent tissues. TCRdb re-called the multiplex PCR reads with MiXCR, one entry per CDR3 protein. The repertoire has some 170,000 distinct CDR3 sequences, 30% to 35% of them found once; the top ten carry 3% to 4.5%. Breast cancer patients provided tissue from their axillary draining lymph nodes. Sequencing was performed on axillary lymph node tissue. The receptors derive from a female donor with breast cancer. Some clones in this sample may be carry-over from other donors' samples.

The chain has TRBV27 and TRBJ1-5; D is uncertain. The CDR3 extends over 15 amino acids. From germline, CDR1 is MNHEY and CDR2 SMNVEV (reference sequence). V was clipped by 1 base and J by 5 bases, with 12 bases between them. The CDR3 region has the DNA TGTGCCAGCAGTTTATTTTTATCAGAATATCAGCCCCAGCATTTT. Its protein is CASSLFLSEYQPQHF.

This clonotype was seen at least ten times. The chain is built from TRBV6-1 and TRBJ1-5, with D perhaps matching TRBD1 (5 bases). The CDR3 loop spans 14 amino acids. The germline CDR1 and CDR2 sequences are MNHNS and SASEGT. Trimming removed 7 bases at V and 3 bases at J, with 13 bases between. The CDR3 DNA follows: TGTGCCAGCAAGTCCGCCAGGGACAATCAGCCCCAGCATTTT. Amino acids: CASKSARDNQPQHF.

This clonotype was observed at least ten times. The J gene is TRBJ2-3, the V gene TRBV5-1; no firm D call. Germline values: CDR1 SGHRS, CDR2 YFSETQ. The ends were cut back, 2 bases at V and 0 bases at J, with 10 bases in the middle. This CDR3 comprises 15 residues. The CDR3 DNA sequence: TGCGCCAGCAGCTTAGACGGGCGCAGCACAGATACGCAGTATTTT. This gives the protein CASSLDGRSTDTQYF.